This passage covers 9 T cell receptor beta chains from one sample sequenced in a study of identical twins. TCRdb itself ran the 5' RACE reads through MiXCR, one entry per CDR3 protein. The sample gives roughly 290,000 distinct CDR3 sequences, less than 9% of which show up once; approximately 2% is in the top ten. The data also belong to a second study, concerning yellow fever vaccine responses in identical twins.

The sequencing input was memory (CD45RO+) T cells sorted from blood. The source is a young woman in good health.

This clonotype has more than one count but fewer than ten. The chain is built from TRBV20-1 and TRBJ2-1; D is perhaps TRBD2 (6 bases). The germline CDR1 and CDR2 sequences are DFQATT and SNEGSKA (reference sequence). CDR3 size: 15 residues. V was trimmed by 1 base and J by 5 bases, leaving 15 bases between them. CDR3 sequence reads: CSARVVVAVNNEQFF. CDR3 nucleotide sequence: TGCAGTGCTAGAGTAGTCGTAGCGGTCAACAATGAGCAGTTCTTC.

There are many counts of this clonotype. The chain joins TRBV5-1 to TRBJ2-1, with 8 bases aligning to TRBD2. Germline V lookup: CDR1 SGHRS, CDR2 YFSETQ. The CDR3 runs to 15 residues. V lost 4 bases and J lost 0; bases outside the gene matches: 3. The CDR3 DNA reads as TGCGCCAGCAGCGGGAGCGGGAGCTCCTACAATGAGCAGTTCTTC. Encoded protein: CASSGSGSSYNEQFF.

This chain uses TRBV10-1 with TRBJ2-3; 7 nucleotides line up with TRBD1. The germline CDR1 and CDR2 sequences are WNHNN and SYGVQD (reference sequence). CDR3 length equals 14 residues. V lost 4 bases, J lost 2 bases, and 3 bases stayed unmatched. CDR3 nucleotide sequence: TGCGCCAGCAGTGGAGGGGGCTTCACAGATACGCAGTATTTT. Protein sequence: CASSGGGFTDTQYF.

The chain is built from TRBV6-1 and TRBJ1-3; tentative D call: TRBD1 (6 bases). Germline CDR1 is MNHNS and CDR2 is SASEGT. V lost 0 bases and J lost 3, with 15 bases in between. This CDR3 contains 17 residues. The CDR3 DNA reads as TGTGCCAGCAGTGAAGCGAGGACGGGGGCCCATGGAAACACCATATATTTT. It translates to CASSEARTGAHGNTIYF.

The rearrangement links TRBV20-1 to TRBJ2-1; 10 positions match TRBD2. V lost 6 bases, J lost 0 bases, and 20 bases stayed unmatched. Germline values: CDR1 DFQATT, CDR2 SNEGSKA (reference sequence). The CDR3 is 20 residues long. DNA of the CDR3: TGCAGTGCCACGGGTGTGGCTAGCGGGAGTTCTGTTGGCTCCTACAATGAGCAGTTCTTC. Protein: CSATGVASGSSVGSYNEQFF.

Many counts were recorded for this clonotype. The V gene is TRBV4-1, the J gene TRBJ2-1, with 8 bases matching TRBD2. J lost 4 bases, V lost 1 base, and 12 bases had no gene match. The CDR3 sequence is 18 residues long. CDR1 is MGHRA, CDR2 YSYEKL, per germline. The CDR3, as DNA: TGCGCCAGCAGCCAAGCGAATCTTGGGACTAGAGTATACAATGAGCAGTTCTTC. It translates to CASSQANLGTRVYNEQFF.

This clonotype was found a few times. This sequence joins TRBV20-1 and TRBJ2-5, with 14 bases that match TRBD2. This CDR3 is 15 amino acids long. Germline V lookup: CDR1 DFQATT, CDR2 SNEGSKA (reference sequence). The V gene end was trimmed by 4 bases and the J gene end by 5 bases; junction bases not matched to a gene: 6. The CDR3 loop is CSANPGLAGGETQYF. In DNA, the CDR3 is TGCAGTGCTAATCCCGGACTAGCGGGAGGCGAGACCCAGTACTTC.

Here the CDR3 DNA reads TGTGCCAGCAGCGACGGGACGGATAATCAGCCCCAGCATTTT. Translation: CASSDGTDNQPQHF. This chain connects TRBV11-1 to TRBJ1-5; D possibly corresponds to TRBD1 (5 bases). In germline, CDR1 is SGHAT, CDR2 FQDESV (reference sequence). Deletions cut 5 bases from V and 4 bases from J, with 12 bases between. This CDR3 comprises 14 residues.

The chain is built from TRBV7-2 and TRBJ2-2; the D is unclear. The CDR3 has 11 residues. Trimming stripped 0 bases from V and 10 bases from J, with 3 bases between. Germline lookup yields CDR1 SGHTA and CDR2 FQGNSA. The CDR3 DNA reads TGTGCCAGCAGCTTAGCCCTGGAGCTGTTTTTT. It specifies CASSLALELFF.